The 31 T cell receptor beta chains presented below share a single source sample, sequenced in a study of high-grade serous ovarian cancer treatment subgroups (dated by TCRdb to about 2021). Tumor samples were obtained before definitive surgery or chemotherapy. Library creation used the immunoSEQ multiplex PCR assay. This is the immuneACCESS table as TCRdb keeps it, with only in-frame sequences that have V and J called. A part of the clones is gone; compared with another copy, unresolved V genes explain less than half, and the rest is unexplained. The sample table records some 4,400 clones; about 73% of these occur just once. Around 9.6% of the sample goes to the ten largest clones. The material sequenced was tumor tissue. The receptors were gathered from a human donor with high-grade serous ovarian cancer.

The V and J genes are TRBV5-4 and TRBJ2-7; D may be TRBD1 (5 bases). The CDR3 extends over 12 amino acids. The germline V gene has CDR1 SGHNT and CDR2 YYREEE (reference sequence). V lost 3 bases and J lost 10, with 14 bases in between. The CDR3 region is CASSSTGRVQYF. Written as DNA, the CDR3 is TGTGCCAGCAGCTCAACAGGAAGGGTACAGTACTTC.

V is TRBV30 and J is TRBJ1-1; D possibly corresponds to TRBD1 (6 bases). V shed 3 bases and J shed 4 bases, with 15 bases lying between them. There are 14 residues in the CDR3. The germline V gene has CDR1 GTSNPN and CDR2 SVGIG (reference sequence). The CDR3 here is CAWRILGGFTEAFF. CDR3 coding DNA: TGTGCCTGGAGGATTTTAGGGGGGTTCACTGAAGCTTTCTTT.

This clone was detected only a few times. The genes are TRBV13 and TRBJ1-1, with TRBD1 matching 11 bases. The junction had 4 bases not matched to a gene; V was cut back by 5 bases and J by 5 bases. The CDR3 has 14 amino acids. Germline values: CDR1 PRHDT, CDR2 FYEKMQ (reference sequence). This CDR3 reads CASSPGTGGTEAFF. The CDR3 DNA follows: TGTGCCAGCAGCCCAGGGACAGGGGGGACTGAAGCTTTCTTT.

CDR3 region: CASTWGGFRELFF. The CDR3 DNA follows: TGCGCCAGCACGTGGGGTGGTTTCCGGGAGCTGTTTTTT. The chain recombines TRBV10-1 with TRBJ2-2, with D uncertain. CDR3 length: 13 residues. Germline V gene data show CDR1 as WNHNN and CDR2 as SYGVQD (reference sequence). V was shortened by 7 bases and J by 9 bases, with 15 bases between the two germline ends.

The J gene is TRBJ1-1, the V gene TRBV11-2; D gene ambiguous. Germline assignment: CDR1 SGHAT and CDR2 FQNNGV. V lost 5 bases and J 5 bases, leaving 6 bases between the germline ends. The CDR3 spans 11 residues. CDR3 in amino acids: CASSSRTEAFF. As DNA, the CDR3 is TGTGCCAGCAGCAGTCGTACTGAAGCTTTCTTT.

The genes are TRBV6-5 and TRBJ1-1; a weak D match, TRBD1 (6 bases). Trimming shortened V by 6 bases and J by 5 bases, and 13 bases separated the two germline ends. The CDR3 is 13 residues long. Germline-derived CDR1 and CDR2 are MNHEY and SVGAGI. In nucleotides, the CDR3 is TGTGCCAGCAGGAGACAGGCTGGAACTGAAGCTTTCTTT. This sequence encodes CASRRQAGTEAFF.

This clone was observed a handful of times. V usage is TRBV4-2 and J usage is TRBJ2-1, with a tentative D call TRBD2 (6 bases). In germline, CDR1 is LGHNA, CDR2 YNFKEQ. The length of the CDR3 is 17 residues. V was pared by 5 bases and J by 6 bases, with 23 bases between. The CDR3 nucleotides are TGTGCCAGCAGCTTGGAGCCCGGGACTCAAACCTTCAATGAGCAGTTCTTC. Its protein product is CASSLEPGTQTFNEQFF.

This clone was observed a handful of times. CDR3: CASSQDRRQGREKLFF. In DNA form, the CDR3 reads TGCGCCAGCAGCCAAGATCGTAGGCAGGGCCGGGAAAAACTGTTTTTT. V and J are TRBV4-1 and TRBJ1-4; D possibly corresponds to TRBD1 (5 bases). The CDR3 has 16 amino acids. Germline CDR1 is MGHRA and CDR2 is YSYEKL. The V end was cut by 0 bases, the J end by 8 bases, with 16 bases between.

CDR3 in DNA: TGTGCCAGCAGCCTGACAGGAGACTCCTACGAGCAGTACTTC. Its translation is CASSLTGDSYEQYF. This sequence joins TRBV5-4 and TRBJ2-7; D perhaps matches TRBD1 (6 bases). With 4 bases removed from V and 0 bases from J, the gap between germline ends came to 11 bases. This CDR3 contains 14 residues. The germline V gene has CDR1 SGHNT and CDR2 YYREEE (reference sequence).

This chain connects TRBV7-6 to TRBJ2-2, with D possibly being TRBD2 (6 bases). The ends were cut back, 1 base at V and 3 bases at J, with 9 bases in the middle. The CDR3 is made up of 15 amino acids. Looked up from germline, CDR1 is SGHVS and CDR2 is FNYEAQ. The CDR3 sequence is CASSLGEADTGELFF. DNA of the CDR3: TGTGCCAGCAGCTTAGGGGAGGCCGACACCGGGGAGCTGTTTTTT.

The chain carries TRBV28 and TRBJ1-4; weak D call: TRBD1 (5 bases). CDR1 and CDR2 from the germline V gene are MDHEN and SYDVKM. V dropped 2 bases and J dropped 8 bases, with 15 bases sitting between them. This CDR3 has 15 amino acids. The CDR3 spells CASSLEGRRGEKLFF. CDR3 nucleotide sequence: TGTGCCAGCAGTTTAGAGGGACGGAGGGGAGAAAAACTGTTTTTT.

In DNA, the CDR3 is TGTGCCAGCACGGGACGGACCTACGAGCAGTACTTC. Its protein is CASTGRTYEQYF. The V call is TRBV27, the J call TRBJ2-7; D possibly uses TRBD1 or TRBD2 (5 bases each). The CDR3 covers 12 residues. Germline V gene data show CDR1 as MNHEY and CDR2 as SMNVEV (reference sequence). Deletions cut 7 bases from V and 2 bases from J, with 9 bases between.

CDR3 sequence: CASSVPLAGGSDTQYF. The CDR3 nucleotides are TGCGCCAGCAGCGTACCCCTAGCGGGGGGATCGGATACGCAGTATTTT. The chain employs TRBV5-1 and TRBJ2-3, with TRBD2 matching 11 bases. This CDR3 region has 16 residues. Germline values: CDR1 SGHRS, CDR2 YFSETQ. With V trimmed by 4 bases and J by 6 bases, 10 bases remained unmatched.

The rearrangement uses TRBV4-1 and TRBJ1-2; 7 nucleotides agree with TRBD1. This CDR3 is built from 15 residues. The V segment lost 0 bases and the J segment 5 bases; nucleotides outside the gene matches: 6. Germline values: CDR1 MGHRA, CDR2 YSYEKL. CDR3: CASSQERRQGYGYTF. DNA of the CDR3: TGCGCCAGCAGCCAAGAAAGGCGACAGGGATATGGCTACACCTTC.

J is TRBJ2-5 and V is TRBV5-8, with 12 bases aligning to TRBD2. J gave up 5 bases and V 4 bases, and 12 bases lay outside the gene matches. Germline CDR1 reads SGHTS; CDR2 reads YDEGEE. This CDR3 is 17 amino acids long. The CDR3 region is CASSPQGLAGSRETQYF. The CDR3 DNA sequence: TGTGCCAGCAGCCCTCAAGGACTAGCGGGGAGTAGGGAGACCCAGTACTTC. The full variable domain, in which reference TRBV5-8 and TRBJ2-5 provide the parts outside the CDR3, is EAGVTQSPTHLIKTRGQQATLRCSPISGHTSVYWYQQALGLGLQFLLWYDEGEERNRGNFPPRFSGRQFPNYSSELNVNALELEDSALYLCASSPQGLAGSRETQYFGPGTRLLVL.

This clone was observed a few times. The V gene is TRBV5-1, the J gene TRBJ1-1; 8 bases match TRBD1. This CDR3 is built from 13 residues. CDR1 and CDR2 from the germline V gene are SGHRS and YFSETQ. The ends lost 6 bases at V and 1 base at J; junction bases unmatched: 2. CDR3 DNA: TGCGCCAGCACCGGACAGGGGAACACTGAAGCTTTCTTT. Encoded protein: CASTGQGNTEAFF. The whole variable domain, filled in from reference TRBV5-1 and TRBJ1-1, reads KAGVTQTPRYLIKTRGQQVTLSCSPISGHRSVSWYQQTPGQGLQFLFEYFSETQRNKGNFPGRFSGRQFSNSRSEMNVSTLELGDSALYLCASTGQGNTEAFFGQGTRLTVV.

This clone has just a few counts. V gene TRBV9 combines with J gene TRBJ2-2; 9 nucleotides match TRBD2. The CDR3 length is 16 residues. Germline V gene data show CDR1 as SGDLS and CDR2 as YYNGEE. The V segment lost 4 bases and the J segment 6 bases; nucleotides outside the gene matches: 10. The CDR3 region is CASSPALAGNAGELFF. DNA for the CDR3: TGTGCCAGCAGCCCCGCCCTAGCGGGAAATGCCGGGGAGCTGTTTTTT.

This chain links TRBV28 with TRBJ1-2; no clear D. The length of the CDR3 is 14 residues. V dropped 5 bases and J dropped 3 bases, with 13 bases sitting between them. The V gene's germline CDR1 is MDHEN and CDR2 SYDVKM. The CDR3 reads CASSTRATYYGYTF. For the CDR3, the DNA is TGTGCCAGCAGTACAAGGGCCACATACTATGGCTACACCTTC.

This chain connects TRBV5-1 to TRBJ2-5; TRBD2 might be the D (7 bases). CDR1 and CDR2 (germline): SGHRS, YFSETQ. The length of the CDR3 is 16 residues. V was cut by 2 bases and J by 0 bases, with 14 bases left in between. The CDR3 DNA sequence: TGCGCCAGCAGCTTCTTAGAGGGGGGGGACCAAGAGACCCAGTACTTC. Protein product: CASSFLEGGDQETQYF.

Only a few counts were recorded for this clone. The chain combines TRBV7-9 with TRBJ2-2; perhaps TRBD2 as D (5 bases). This CDR3 spans 15 amino acids. In germline, CDR1 is SEHNR, CDR2 FQNEAQ (reference sequence). V was shortened by 5 bases and J by 1 base, with 11 bases between the two germline ends. The DNA of the CDR3 is TGTGCCAGCAGCATAGGAGCGGTGAACACCGGGGAGCTGTTTTTT. Its translation: CASSIGAVNTGELFF.

The J gene is TRBJ2-3, the V gene TRBV18, with D unclear. This CDR3 comprises 12 residues. The V gene lost 2 bases and the J gene lost 6 bases, with 6 bases spanning the gap. The germline gives CDR1 KGHSH, CDR2 LQKENI. CDR3 residues: CASSPGSDTQYF. CDR3 nucleotides: TGTGCCAGCTCACCAGGCTCGGATACGCAGTATTTT.

V is TRBV11-2 and J is TRBJ2-2, with TRBD1 matching over 8 bases. Germline values: CDR1 SGHAT, CDR2 FQNNGV. The CDR3 is 13 residues long. Trimming took 3 bases from V and 6 from J; bases not matched to a gene: 0. CDR3 in DNA: TGTGCCAGCAGCTTGGGACAGGCCGGGGAGCTGTTTTTT. Its translation is CASSLGQAGELFF. The variable domain in full, completed from reference TRBV11-2 and TRBJ2-2, reads EAGVAQSPRYKIIEKRQSVAFWCNPISGHATLYWYQQILGQGPKLLIQFQNNGVVDDSQLPKDRFSAERLKGVDSTLKIQPAKLEDSAVYLCASSLGQAGELFFGEGSRLTVL.

The rearrangement joins TRBV13 to TRBJ2-3, with 10 bases identical to TRBD2. This CDR3 has 15 residues. Germline V lookup: CDR1 PRHDT, CDR2 FYEKMQ (reference sequence). The J segment lost 6 bases and the V segment lost 4 bases, leaving 7 bases of the junction unmatched. In DNA, the CDR3 is TGTGCCAGCAGCTCCCGACTAGCGGGTAACGATACGCAGTATTTT. The encoded protein is CASSSRLAGNDTQYF. The full variable domain, its missing parts supplied by reference TRBV13 and TRBJ2-3, is AAGVIQSPRHLIKEKRETATLKCYPIPRHDTVYWYQQGPGQDPQFLISFYEKMQSDKGSIPDRFSAQQFSDYHSELNMSSLELGDSALYFCASSSRLAGNDTQYFGPGTRLTVL.

The V call is TRBV14, the J call TRBJ1-2, with D possibly TRBD1 on 5 matching bases. CDR3 length: 13 amino acids. Germline lookup yields CDR1 SGHDN and CDR2 FVKESK. Trimming shortened V by 6 bases and J by 2 bases, and 10 bases separated the two germline ends. The CDR3, as DNA: TGTGCCAGCAGTCCGGGGCTCAACTATGGCTACACCTTC. It codes for CASSPGLNYGYTF.

The chain joins TRBV6-6 to TRBJ2-1, with D hard to call. The CDR3 has 14 amino acids. V was clipped by 7 bases and J by 7 bases, with 17 bases between them. Germline-derived CDR1 and CDR2 are MNHNY and SVGAGI (reference sequence). The CDR3: CASISARYSNEQFF. For the CDR3, the DNA is TGTGCCAGCATCTCGGCCCGTTACTCGAATGAGCAGTTCTTC.

The chain has TRBV5-1 and TRBJ2-1; 7 nucleotides align to TRBD2. Looked up from germline, CDR1 is SGHRS and CDR2 is YFSETQ. J gave up 5 bases and V 2 bases, and 7 bases lay outside the gene matches. This CDR3 is 15 amino acids long. CDR3 coding DNA: TGCGCCAGCAGCTTACGGGACTACCTAAACAATGAGCAGTTCTTC. Residues: CASSLRDYLNNEQFF.

V and J are TRBV6-9 and TRBJ1-2; 7 bases match TRBD1. Germline-derived CDR1 and CDR2 are MNHGY and SVAAGI. V gave up 3 bases and J gave up 6 bases; unmatched junction bases: 7. The CDR3 is 14 residues long. CDR3 sequence (DNA): TGTGCCAGCAGTTACTCGGACAGGAAGGATGGCTACACCTTC. Its translation is CASSYSDRKDGYTF.

The chain employs TRBV7-9 and TRBJ1-2; no definite D call. From germline, CDR1 is SEHNR and CDR2 FQNEAQ (reference sequence). V was pared by 0 bases and J by 7 bases, with 21 bases between. This CDR3 contains 17 residues. The CDR3 nucleotides are TGTGCCAGCAGCTTAGCGCCATTTACAACCCTAAAGACTGGCTACACCTTC. Protein sequence: CASSLAPFTTLKTGYTF.

CDR3: CASSEPSGARSGEQYF. The CDR3 DNA follows: TGCGCCAGCAGTGAGCCTAGCGGGGCGAGGAGCGGCGAGCAGTACTTC. The chain couples TRBV10-2 to TRBJ2-7; 9 bases align to TRBD2. After removal of 2 bases from V and 6 bases from J, the junction contained 11 bases not matched to a gene. CDR1 WSHSY and CDR2 SAAADI come from the germline V gene. CDR3 size: 16 residues.

The rearrangement links TRBV5-5 to TRBJ1-2, with D maybe TRBD1 (5 bases). The V end lost 4 bases, the J end lost 8 bases, and 27 bases lay between the germline ends. Germline loops: CDR1 SGHKS, CDR2 YYEKEE (reference sequence). The CDR3 runs to 17 residues. CDR3 sequence (DNA): TGTGCCAGCAGCGCGCGCGGCGACAGTGCCCAAGGTTTAGGCTACACCTTC. It encodes CASSARGDSAQGLGYTF.

The genes are TRBV7-2 and TRBJ2-1, with D perhaps being TRBD1 or TRBD2 (5 bases each). V lost 1 base to trimming and J lost 7 bases, with 11 bases between them. The CDR3 contains 14 residues. Germline-derived CDR1 and CDR2 are SGHTA and FQGNSA. CDR3 sequence: CASSLGGTKNEQFF. The CDR3 nucleotides read TGTGCCAGCAGCTTAGGTGGGACCAAGAATGAGCAGTTCTTC.